Shown below are 23 T cell receptor beta chains from a single sample sequenced in a study of CD8 T cells in Susac syndrome. Reverse transcription of 0.5 to 1 ug RNA was carried out with random hexamers. TCRdb itself ran the immunoSEQ multiplex PCR reads through MiXCR, one entry per CDR3 protein. The table shows 300,000 to 350,000 distinct CDR3 sequences, with about 91% occurring only once. Material for sequencing was CD4+ T cells from PBMCs. These receptors all stem from a human donor with multiple sclerosis.

CDR3 bases: TGTGCCAGCAGCTTAGTCACGAGGGGCTCCTACGAGCAGTACTTC. It is translated as CASSLVTRGSYEQYF. V usage is TRBV7-2 and J usage is TRBJ2-7; D possibly matches TRBD1 or TRBD2 (5 bases each). This CDR3 comprises 15 residues. Deletions cut 1 base from V and 0 bases from J, with 10 bases between. CDR1 and CDR2 from the germline V gene are SGHTA and FQGNSA.

The chain combines TRBV5-1 with TRBJ2-5; 9 positions agree with TRBD1. Germline CDR1 is SGHRS and CDR2 is YFSETQ. Losses at the gene ends were 4 bases for V and 5 bases for J; bases not matched to a gene: 6. The CDR3 extends over 14 amino acids. The CDR3 DNA sequence: TGCGCCAGCAGCACACAGGGGGCCGGGGAGACCCAGTACTTC. Translated, it gives CASSTQGAGETQYF.

The chain carries TRBV7-3 and TRBJ1-4, with no clear D. The V end lost 5 bases, the J end lost 6 bases, and 10 bases lay between the germline ends. The CDR3 totals 13 residues. The germline V gene encodes CDR1 SGHTA and CDR2 FQGTGA. CDR3 DNA sequence: TGTGCCAGCAGCGTTGGAAGAGATGAAAAACTGTTTTTT. Amino acids: CASSVGRDEKLFF.

In its sample, this clonotype was seen once. The rearrangement joins TRBV2 to TRBJ2-1; possible D gene TRBD2, 6 bases. V lost 6 bases, J lost 4 bases, and 10 bases lay in between. Germline V gene data show CDR1 as SNHLY and CDR2 as FYNNEI. This CDR3 is built from 13 residues. The CDR3 region is CASSGLFYNEQFF. For the CDR3, the DNA is TGTGCCAGCAGCGGACTATTTTACAATGAGCAGTTCTTC.

The chain combines TRBV12-3 or TRBV12-4 with TRBJ2-1; 11 positions agree with TRBD2. There are 15 residues in the CDR3. The V segment lost 3 bases and the J segment 10 bases; nucleotides outside the gene matches: 8. The CDR3 protein is CASSFLAGGPGEQFF. In DNA, the CDR3 is TGTGCCAGCAGTTTTTTAGCGGGGGGGCCTGGAGAGCAGTTCTTC.

The chain joins TRBV29-1 to TRBJ1-1; 9 bases agree with TRBD1. The V and J ends lost 6 bases and 2 bases, in that order; junction bases with no gene match: 7. CDR1 is SQVTM and CDR2 is ANQGSEA in the germline V gene. This CDR3 region has 14 residues. The CDR3 sequence: CSVGTGTLNTEAFF. CDR3 DNA: TGCAGCGTAGGGACAGGGACACTAAACACTGAAGCTTTCTTT.

The chain links TRBV20-1 to TRBJ2-7, with D unresolved. CDR3 size: 13 residues. Germline lookup yields CDR1 DFQATT and CDR2 SNEGSKA (reference sequence). Trimming took off 0 bases at V and 0 bases at J, with 6 bases between the two ends. Here the CDR3 reads CSARDPSSYEQYF. In nucleotides, the CDR3 is TGCAGTGCTAGAGATCCCAGCTCCTACGAGCAGTACTTC.

The chain links TRBV4-2 to TRBJ2-2; 14 bases align to TRBD2. The germline V gene encodes CDR1 LGHNA and CDR2 YNFKEQ. The length of the CDR3 is 16 residues. The ends lost 0 bases at V and 6 bases at J; junction bases unmatched: 0. The CDR3, as DNA: TGTGCCAGCAGCCAAGAGACTAGCGGGAGGGCCGGGGAGCTGTTTTTT. It is translated as CASSQETSGRAGELFF.

The V gene is TRBV7-8, the J gene TRBJ2-3, with D unclear. CDR3 length: 13 amino acids. The V end lost 0 bases, the J end lost 11 bases, and 12 bases lay between the germline ends. Germline assignment: CDR1 SGHVS and CDR2 FQNEAQ. The CDR3 reads CASSLAQELGQYF. The CDR3 DNA sequence: TGTGCCAGCAGCTTAGCGCAAGAGTTAGGGCAGTATTTT.

This clonotype occurred a few times. The rearrangement uses TRBV5-5 and TRBJ2-1, with D possibly being TRBD2 (5 bases). Trimming cost V 0 bases and J 4 bases, with 11 bases left between them. The CDR3 has 15 residues. Germline assignment: CDR1 SGHKS and CDR2 YYEKEE (reference sequence). CDR3 nucleotide sequence: TGTGCCAGCAGCTTGGTGGCGGGCACATACAATGAGCAGTTCTTC. Protein sequence: CASSLVAGTYNEQFF.

The rearrangement uses TRBV12-3 or TRBV12-4 and TRBJ2-1; 12 positions match TRBD1. Trimming removed 0 bases from V and 8 bases from J; junction bases left unmatched: 2. The CDR3 consists of 15 residues. CDR3 loop: CASSLAGTGGHEQFF. CDR3 nucleotides: TGTGCCAGCAGTTTAGCGGGGACAGGGGGCCATGAGCAGTTCTTC.

This clonotype was recorded only once. This sequence joins TRBV27 and TRBJ2-7, with TRBD1 as a possible D gene (5 bases). The V end lost 3 bases, the J end lost 5 bases, and 14 bases lay between the germline ends. CDR3 length: 14 residues. CDR1 and CDR2 from the germline V gene are MNHEY and SMNVEV (reference sequence). As DNA, the CDR3 is TGTGCCAGCAGTTTGGACCCTTCAGGGCACGAGCAGTACTTC. Translated: CASSLDPSGHEQYF.

The V and J genes are TRBV19 and TRBJ1-1; 8 bases map to TRBD1. The CDR3 sequence is 15 residues long. The J segment lost 3 bases and the V segment lost 3 bases, leaving 6 bases of the junction unmatched. Germline assignment: CDR1 LNHDA and CDR2 SQIVND (reference sequence). The CDR3: CASSIRYRGDTEAFF. CDR3 nucleotides: TGTGCCAGTAGTATTAGATACAGGGGGGACACTGAAGCTTTCTTT.

The chain has TRBV20-1 and TRBJ2-7; 15 nucleotides align to TRBD2. The CDR3 is made up of 16 amino acids. Germline CDR1 DFQATT, CDR2 SNEGSKA (reference sequence). Trimming removed 3 bases from V and 3 bases from J; junction bases left unmatched: 6. CDR3 amino acids: CSARGLAGGPVYEQYF. CDR3 DNA sequence: TGCAGTGCTAGGGGACTAGCGGGAGGACCGGTCTACGAGCAGTACTTC.

The chain recombines TRBV7-9 with TRBJ1-1, with a weak D call TRBD1 (5 bases). V was shortened by 5 bases and J by 13 bases, with 20 bases between the two germline ends. The germline gives CDR1 SEHNR, CDR2 FQNEAQ (reference sequence). This CDR3 is 13 amino acids long. The CDR3 nucleotides read TGTGCCAGCAGCCCTATACCCAGGGTAATCGATTTCTTT. Protein: CASSPIPRVIDFF.

The V call is TRBV29-1, the J call TRBJ1-1; 7 bases are a match to TRBD1. This CDR3 contains 13 residues. CDR1 SQVTM and CDR2 ANQGSEA come from the germline V gene. V lost 6 bases, J lost 5 bases, and 9 bases stayed unmatched. This CDR3 reads CSVGAGGGTEAFF. The CDR3 region has the DNA TGCAGCGTGGGGGCAGGGGGAGGAACTGAAGCTTTCTTT.

The chain couples TRBV13 to TRBJ1-5; the match to TRBD1 covers 11 bases. Trimming took 3 bases from V and 6 from J; bases not matched to a gene: 4. The CDR3 loop spans 15 amino acids. Per germline, CDR1 PRHDT and CDR2 FYEKMQ (reference sequence). CDR3 protein: CASSFGQGAGQPQHF. For the CDR3, the DNA is TGTGCCAGCAGCTTTGGACAGGGGGCAGGTCAGCCCCAGCATTTT.

This clonotype was recorded once. This chain links TRBV15 with TRBJ1-4; 8 bases agree with TRBD1. Losses at the gene ends were 7 bases for V and 6 bases for J; bases not matched to a gene: 10. The CDR3 sequence is 15 residues long. From germline, CDR1 is LNHNV and CDR2 YYDKDF (reference sequence). CDR3 region: CATKADRGTDEKLFF. CDR3 nucleotide sequence: TGTGCCACCAAAGCCGACAGGGGCACTGATGAAAAACTGTTTTTT.

J is TRBJ2-3 and V is TRBV6-6; TRBD2 is a possible D gene (5 bases). CDR1 and CDR2 from the germline V gene are MNHNY and SVGAGI (reference sequence). The CDR3 covers 13 residues. V was cut by 2 bases and J by 6 bases, with 9 bases left in between. Written as DNA, the CDR3 is TGTGCCAGCAGTTACGGGAGAGTGGATACGCAGTATTTT. Amino acid sequence: CASSYGRVDTQYF.

The gene calls are TRBV5-1 and TRBJ2-2; the D is unclear. Germline V gene sequence: CDR1 SGHRS, CDR2 YFSETQ. The CDR3 is 15 residues long. The V gene lost 0 bases and the J gene lost 7 bases, with 13 bases spanning the gap. In nucleotides, the CDR3 is TGCGCCAGCAGCTTGGTTTCGCAGTACCGCGGGGAGCTGTTTTTT. This codes for CASSLVSQYRGELFF.

This chain connects TRBV14 to TRBJ2-7; D is perhaps TRBD1 (5 bases). Trimming removed 4 bases at V and 3 bases at J, with 13 bases between. The CDR3 length is 14 residues. Germline V gene data show CDR1 as SGHDN and CDR2 as FVKESK. This chain's CDR3 is CASSLSKGHYEQYF. The CDR3 DNA reads as TGTGCCAGCAGCCTATCCAAGGGGCACTACGAGCAGTACTTC.

This clonotype is a singleton in its sample. V gene TRBV20-1 combines with J gene TRBJ2-3; no reliable D call. Per germline, CDR1 DFQATT and CDR2 SNEGSKA (reference sequence). V dropped 2 bases and J dropped 4 bases, with 16 bases sitting between them. The CDR3 sequence is 15 residues long. Written as DNA, the CDR3 is TGCAGTGCTAGACCCCGACCTCGCCGTGCAGATACGCAGTATTTT. The encoded protein is CSARPRPRRADTQYF.

V gene TRBV12-3 or TRBV12-4 combines with J gene TRBJ1-4, with D unclear. The CDR3 spans 14 residues. The ends were cut back, 5 bases at V and 9 bases at J, with 16 bases in the middle. The CDR3 DNA sequence: TGTGCCAGCAGTCAGACGGAGGGAAAGAAAAAACTGTTTTTT. Protein: CASSQTEGKKKLFF.